The 20 T cell receptor beta chains below all came from one sample that was sequenced in a study of T cell responses to AZD1222 COVID-19 vaccine (dated by TCRdb to the early 2020s). The library was generated by the immunoSEQ multiplex PCR assay. The immuneACCESS repertoire file appears here via TCRdb, limited to in-frame rearrangements. These files lack a portion of the clones; in checked studies, under half of the deficit traces to unresolved V genes, and the cause of the others is not known. For this sample the table gives about 130,000 clones, of which 86% were detected only once. Together, the top ten hold 20% to 25% of the sample. What the time point label conveys for this sample: baseline before first vaccination. The sequenced sample was peripheral blood, obtained on day 0 of AZD1222 vaccination. The receptors derive from an adult in good health.

Only one count was recorded for this clone. The V and J genes are TRBV18 and TRBJ1-2, with a weak D call TRBD1 (5 bases). Germline V gene lookup returns CDR1 KGHSH and CDR2 LQKENI. This CDR3 has 15 amino acids. V dropped 6 bases and J dropped 5 bases, with 19 bases sitting between them. The DNA of the CDR3 is TGTGCCAGCTCCCCGACCAGGGACCCCGAATATGGCTACACCTTC. Translated: CASSPTRDPEYGYTF.

This clone was recorded only once. The chain uses TRBV7-2 and TRBJ1-3; 7 positions match TRBD1. Germline V gene sequence: CDR1 SGHTA, CDR2 FQGNSA. After removal of 4 bases from V and 3 bases from J, the junction contained 9 bases not matched to a gene. The CDR3 runs to 16 residues. CDR3 in DNA: TGTGCCAGCAGCTCCGGGACAGCGATACTTGGAAACACCATATATTTT. This codes for CASSSGTAILGNTIYF.

V gene TRBV19 combines with J gene TRBJ1-4, with D hard to call. CDR1 is LNHDA, CDR2 SQIVND, per germline (reference sequence). The CDR3 spans 13 residues. With 7 bases removed from V and 3 bases from J, the gap between germline ends came to 9 bases. This chain's CDR3 is CASTDMPNEKLFF. CDR3 nucleotide sequence: TGTGCCAGTACGGATATGCCTAATGAAAAACTGTTTTTT.

The V gene is TRBV5-5, the J gene TRBJ1-5; D unresolved. The V gene lost 2 bases and the J gene lost 1 base, with 10 bases spanning the gap. The germline V gene has CDR1 SGHKS and CDR2 YYEKEE (reference sequence). This CDR3 comprises 15 residues. The CDR3, as DNA: TGTGCCAGCAGCTTTGGACTGATCAGCAATCAGCCCCAGCATTTT. It is translated as CASSFGLISNQPQHF.

V is TRBV4-2 and J is TRBJ1-1, with D perhaps matching TRBD1 (5 bases). Trimming removed 1 base from V and 1 base from J, with 7 bases in between. The CDR3 sequence is 14 residues long. Per germline, CDR1 LGHNA and CDR2 YNFKEQ. The DNA for the CDR3 is TGTGCCAGCAGCCAAGCAGGGACGAACACTGAAGCTTTCTTT. It is translated as CASSQAGTNTEAFF.

Turning to this clone: The junction shows a germline mismatch at one end, possibly a read error. The chain joins TRBV6-1 to TRBJ1-4, with D uncertain. The CDR3 consists of 12 residues. The V gene's germline CDR1 is MNHNS and CDR2 SASEGT. For the CDR3, the DNA is TGTGCCAGCAGGGAAGTTAATGAAAAACTGTTTTTT. Encoded protein: CASREVNEKLFF.

The rearrangement joins TRBV18 to TRBJ1-2; D is possibly TRBD1 (5 bases). Trimming removed 5 bases from V and 4 bases from J, with 17 bases in between. The germline CDR1 and CDR2 sequences are KGHSH and LQKENI. The CDR3 has 15 amino acids. The CDR3 spells CASSSGAGGGYGYTF. DNA for the CDR3: TGTGCCAGCTCAAGCGGGGCCGGTGGTGGCTATGGCTACACCTTC.

The CDR3 here is CASSIEPHQPQHF. As DNA, the CDR3 is TGTGCCAGCAGCATCGAGCCCCATCAGCCCCAGCATTTT. The chain is built from TRBV27 and TRBJ1-5; D not certain. CDR3 length equals 13 residues. Germline assignment: CDR1 MNHEY and CDR2 SMNVEV (reference sequence). Trimming stripped 6 bases from V and 5 bases from J, with 11 bases between.

The J gene is TRBJ1-4, the V gene TRBV6-5; D not certain. Per the germline V gene, CDR1 is MNHEY and CDR2 is SVGAGI. The ends were cut back, 8 bases at V and 0 bases at J, with 1 base in the middle. The CDR3 runs to 11 residues. DNA of the CDR3: TGTGCCAGCGCAACTAATGAAAAACTGTTTTTT. Translating it yields CASATNEKLFF.

The chain uses TRBV24-1 and TRBJ1-3; no reliable D call. Looked up from germline, CDR1 is KGHDR and CDR2 is SFDVKD. V was clipped by 4 bases and J by 0 bases, with 9 bases between them. The CDR3 totals 15 residues. The CDR3 DNA reads as TGTGCCACCAGTGACCCCGCCAGCTCTGGAAACACCATATATTTT. Its protein product is CATSDPASSGNTIYF.

The chain recombines TRBV10-3 with TRBJ2-7; a weak D match, TRBD2 (6 bases). CDR1 and CDR2 (germline): ENHRY, SYGVKD. The CDR3 sequence is 11 residues long. V shed 8 bases and J shed 8 bases, with 13 bases lying between them. CDR3 protein: CAIGLASQQYF. For the CDR3, the DNA is TGTGCCATCGGGCTAGCGAGCCAGCAGTACTTC.

The CDR3 coding sequence is TGTGCCAGCAGCGGGACACCCAGTAGCAATCAGCCCCAGCATTTT. It encodes CASSGTPSSNQPQHF. This chain connects TRBV7-2 to TRBJ1-5, with a possible D match to TRBD1 (6 bases). Trimming cost V 5 bases and J 0 bases, with 11 bases left between them. Germline CDR1 SGHTA, CDR2 FQGNSA. The CDR3 extends over 15 amino acids.

The V and J genes are TRBV2 and TRBJ1-2; D is possibly TRBD1 (5 bases). The CDR3 has 13 residues. Germline CDR1 SNHLY, CDR2 FYNNEI. Deletions cut 4 bases from V and 7 bases from J, with 13 bases between. CDR3 protein: CASSGQRMGGYTF. CDR3 bases: TGTGCCAGCAGTGGACAGCGAATGGGTGGCTACACCTTC.

The V and J genes are TRBV5-4 and TRBJ1-2, with unresolved D. CDR1 and CDR2 from the germline V gene are SGHNT and YYREEE (reference sequence). The CDR3 runs 12 residues. Trimming cost V 1 base and J 8 bases, with 9 bases left between them. In nucleotides, the CDR3 is TGTGCCAGCAGCTTGCAGGAACGGGGCTACACCTTC. Its protein is CASSLQERGYTF.

V usage is TRBV19 and J usage is TRBJ2-3; no reliable D call. Germline values: CDR1 LNHDA, CDR2 SQIVND (reference sequence). The CDR3 covers 11 residues. V lost 4 bases, J lost 2 bases, and 1 base lay in between. For the CDR3, the DNA is TGTGCCAGTAGTAACACAGATACGCAGTATTTT. Residues: CASSNTDTQYF.

The rearrangement joins TRBV10-2 to TRBJ1-2; maybe TRBD1 (5 bases). This CDR3 has 14 amino acids. V was clipped by 0 bases and J by 4 bases, with 9 bases between them. CDR1 is WSHSY and CDR2 is SAAADI in the germline V gene. The CDR3 sequence is CASSESSGTYGYTF. CDR3 in DNA: TGCGCCAGCAGTGAGTCATCTGGGACCTATGGCTACACCTTC.

Written as DNA, the CDR3 is TGTGCCAGCACCCACCGGACTAGCGGGGGGGCTTCTGGGGCCAACGTCCTGACTTTC. Amino acids: CASTHRTSGGASGANVLTF. J is TRBJ2-6 and V is TRBV5-4; 15 bases map to TRBD2. The V gene end was trimmed by 6 bases and the J gene end by 1 base; junction bases not matched to a gene: 8. Per the germline V gene, CDR1 is SGHNT and CDR2 is YYREEE (reference sequence). This CDR3 has 19 amino acids.

The chain has TRBV2 and TRBJ1-2; TRBD1 aligns across 8 bases. The CDR3 has 13 amino acids. The V and J ends lost 9 bases and 6 bases, in that order; junction bases with no gene match: 9. CDR1 is SNHLY, CDR2 FYNNEI, per germline. The CDR3 region is CASVTGTGDGYTF. CDR3 DNA sequence: TGTGCCAGTGTAACCGGGACAGGTGATGGCTACACCTTC.

The sample holds a few counts of this clone. The chain couples TRBV5-6 to TRBJ1-4, with 7 bases identical to TRBD1. V lost 5 bases and J lost 6; bases outside the gene matches: 10. Germline values: CDR1 SGHDT, CDR2 YYEEEE. The CDR3 is 15 amino acids. CDR3 residues: CASSFGQVFDEKLFF. CDR3 DNA sequence: TGTGCCAGCAGTTTCGGACAGGTCTTCGATGAAAAACTGTTTTTT.

The V gene is TRBV3-1 (or the pseudogene TRBV3-2), the J gene TRBJ2-6; a possible D gene is TRBD2 (6 bases). Trimming stripped 1 base from V and 0 bases from J, with 10 bases between. Germline V lookup: CDR1 LGHDT, CDR2 YNNKEL (reference sequence). The CDR3 length is 17 residues. Here the CDR3 reads CASSQGGVRSGANVLTF. DNA for the CDR3: TGTGCCAGCAGCCAAGGGGGGGTACGCTCTGGGGCCAACGTCCTGACTTTC.